The following is a T cell receptor beta chain sequence with its context. Its target is not known. The J segment lost 6 bases and the V segment lost 4 bases, leaving 5 bases of the junction unmatched. Germline loops: CDR1 SGHVS, CDR2 FQNEAQ. The CDR3 has 14 residues. This table comes from immunoSEQ multiplex PCR, and its TCRdb copy is limited to in-frame clones, with some not included. The table lists roughly 64,000 clones, approximately 85% of them singletons. The data originate from a study of OX40 agonist ivuxolimab in advanced cancers. Looking at the study overall: Patients were treated with ivuxolimab, an agonistic anti-OX40 (CD134) antibody.

Study observations and caveats: At 0.1 to 3.0 mg/kg, clonal expansion of CD4+ and CD8+ blood T cells had occurred by week 6.

Systemic immunosuppression or a history of autoimmune disease excluded patients. This chain connects TRBV7-8 to TRBJ1-5; 8 bases are shared with TRBD1. The receptor was derived from an adult with an advanced solid tumor such as melanoma, head and neck, liver or kidney cancer. Sequenced here: CD4+ or CD8+ T cells sorted from blood, sampled in a trial of the OX40 agonist ivuxolimab. The CDR3 here is CASSSTGAGQPQHF. CDR3 in DNA: TGTGCCAGCAGCTCGACAGGGGCGGGTCAGCCCCAGCATTTT.